What follows are 31 T cell receptor beta chains derived from one specimen sequenced in a study of vaccination effects on CD4 cells after COVID-19. TCRdb keeps only in-frame clones here, not all; method: immunoSEQ multiplex PCR. The table has around 67,000 clones, around 81% seen once. These receptors' antigens are unknown. Antigen-specific CD4+ T cells were expanded (with viral peptide pools) by the ViraFEST assay ahead of sequencing. After more than 9 days in culture, the CD4+ T cells were isolated. Vaccination of participants consisted of two doses of either the BNT162b2 or mRNA-1273 vaccine. Sequences were derived from CD4+ T cells from PBMCs cultured with HCoV-229E spike peptides, sampled after COVID-19 vaccination. The source of these receptors is a human donor who received a COVID-19 vaccine.

In DNA, the CDR3 is TGTGCCTGGAGTGTACGGGCCGCGAGACATTCGTCGGAGACCCAGTACTTC. This sequence encodes CAWSVRAARHSSETQYF. V is TRBV30 and J is TRBJ2-5; no clear D. Trimming left V 0 bases short and J 5 bases short, with 22 bases between. The CDR3 has 17 residues. CDR1 is GTSNPN, CDR2 SVGIG, per germline (reference sequence).

The chain uses TRBV28 and TRBJ2-7; TRBD1 matches at 7 bases. V gave up 6 bases and J gave up 3 bases; unmatched junction bases: 11. CDR3 length: 15 residues. Per germline, CDR1 MDHEN and CDR2 SYDVKM. The CDR3 nucleotides are TGTGCCAGCAGGCCACAGGGGAGAGGGGGCTACGAGCAGTACGTC. It translates to CASRPQGRGGYEQYV.

The rearrangement joins TRBV7-9 to TRBJ1-2, with D maybe TRBD1 (5 bases). V was cut by 0 bases and J by 0 bases, with 20 bases left in between. This CDR3 is 19 amino acids long. Germline V lookup: CDR1 SEHNR, CDR2 FQNEAQ (reference sequence). This CDR3 reads CASSLASGGNMRANYGYTF. The CDR3 DNA follows: TGTGCCAGCAGCTTAGCCTCGGGGGGTAACATGCGCGCTAACTATGGCTACACCTTC.

The genes are TRBV12-3 or TRBV12-4 and TRBJ1-6; D unresolved. The germline V and J ends were trimmed by 4 bases and 10 bases, with 5 bases remaining between them. The CDR3 runs 11 residues. As DNA, the CDR3 is TGTGCCAGCAGTTCAGACTCACCCCTCCACTTT. It yields the protein CASSSDSPLHF.

The chain recombines TRBV2 with TRBJ1-1, with TRBD1 matching 7 bases. Looked up from germline, CDR1 is SNHLY and CDR2 is FYNNEI. The CDR3 extends over 14 amino acids. V shed 4 bases, J shed 2 bases, and the junction held 4 bases outside the gene matches. In nucleotides, the CDR3 is TGTGCCAGCAGTGTTCACAGGGGAAACACTGAAGCTTTCTTT. Amino acids: CASSVHRGNTEAFF. The full variable domain, in which reference TRBV2 and TRBJ1-1 provide the parts outside the CDR3, is EPEVTQTPSHQVTQMGQEVILRCVPISNHLYFYWYRQILGQKVEFLVSFYNNEISEKSEIFDDQFSVERPDGSNFTLKIRSTKLEDSAMYFCASSVHRGNTEAFFGQGTRLTVV.

V gene TRBV6-5 combines with J gene TRBJ1-2; possible D gene TRBD1, 5 bases. Per germline, CDR1 MNHEY and CDR2 SVGAGI. The CDR3 has 14 residues. Trimming left V 8 bases short and J 8 bases short, with 21 bases between. The DNA of the CDR3 is TGTGCCAGCGTCCGCCTTACAGGAGTTTTGGGCTACACCTTC. This encodes CASVRLTGVLGYTF.

The chain is built from TRBV2 and TRBJ2-7; D gene ambiguous. V lost 2 bases to trimming and J lost 1 base, with 6 bases between them. Germline V gives CDR1 SNHLY, CDR2 FYNNEI. The CDR3 extends over 13 amino acids. In DNA, the CDR3 is TGTGCCAGCAGTGAATCGGTTTCCTACGAGCAGTACGTC. It codes for CASSESVSYEQYV.

V is TRBV5-4 and J is TRBJ1-2, with D maybe TRBD1 (5 bases). The CDR3 spans 13 residues. The germline V and J ends were trimmed by 6 bases and 0 bases, with 9 bases remaining between them. Germline loops: CDR1 SGHNT, CDR2 YYREEE (reference sequence). This CDR3 is CASTRGTNYGYTF. The CDR3 DNA follows: TGTGCCAGCACGCGGGGCACTAACTATGGCTACACCTTC.

The chain combines TRBV9 with TRBJ2-2; possibly TRBD1 or TRBD2 for D (6 bases each). Germline CDR1 is SGDLS and CDR2 is YYNGEE. V was pared by 4 bases and J by 5 bases, with 18 bases between. This CDR3 spans 16 amino acids. The CDR3 nucleotides read TGTGCCAGCAGCTCTCCCAAGGGGGGATTTACCGGGGAGCTGTTTTTT. Amino acid sequence: CASSSPKGGFTGELFF.

The chain combines TRBV5-4 with TRBJ2-5; the D gene is possibly TRBD2 (5 bases). The CDR3 spans 14 residues. Germline CDR1 reads SGHNT; CDR2 reads YYREEE (reference sequence). V was shortened by 0 bases and J by 5 bases, with 11 bases between the two germline ends. The CDR3 DNA reads as TGTGCCAGCAGCTTGGAACGGGGAGAGGAGACCCAGTACTTC. Translating it yields CASSLERGEETQYF.

A few counts support this clone. The rearrangement links TRBV2 to TRBJ1-2; the D is unclear. Germline CDR1 and CDR2: SNHLY and FYNNEI. Trimming cost V 0 bases and J 4 bases, with 9 bases left between them. This CDR3 has 14 amino acids. The CDR3 coding sequence is TGTGCCAGCAGTGAAGCGCAGGAGATCTATGGCTACACCTTC. Translating gives CASSEAQEIYGYTF.

The chain recombines TRBV2 with TRBJ1-5, with 8 nucleotides matching TRBD1. The trim removed 5 bases at V and 0 bases at J, leaving 9 bases unmatched. The CDR3 is 17 residues long. Germline V gives CDR1 SNHLY, CDR2 FYNNEI. Written as DNA, the CDR3 is TGTGCCAGCAGTCCGAACAGGGGGGGTTTTAGCAATCAGCCCCAGCATTTT. Translation gives CASSPNRGGFSNQPQHF.

J is TRBJ2-7 and V is TRBV5-1; 7 bases are shared with TRBD1. This CDR3 spans 20 amino acids. Germline loops: CDR1 SGHRS, CDR2 YFSETQ. Trimming at V came to 1 base and at J to 9 bases, leaving 28 bases not matched to a gene. For the CDR3, the DNA is TGCGCCAGCAGCTTGCCCACGATCCCCCTAGGGGGCGCGGGCCAATGGGCGCAGTACGTC. Translating gives CASSLPTIPLGGAGQWAQYV.

The chain combines TRBV28 with TRBJ1-6; D remains ambiguous. V was trimmed by 1 base and J by 9 bases, leaving 10 bases between them. Germline CDR1 and CDR2: MDHEN and SYDVKM. The CDR3 is made up of 14 amino acids. The CDR3 region is CASSLLGGGSPLHF. CDR3 in DNA: TGTGCCAGCAGTTTATTGGGAGGCGGTTCACCCCTCCACTTT.

This chain uses TRBV10-3 with TRBJ2-7; D remains unclear. The CDR3 sequence is 14 residues long. Per the germline V gene, CDR1 is ENHRY and CDR2 is SYGVKD. The V end was cut by 0 bases, the J end by 0 bases, with 6 bases between. DNA of the CDR3: TGTGCCATCAGTGAGTCCAAGTACTCCTACGAGCAGTACGTC. Translating it yields CAISESKYSYEQYV.

The chain carries TRBV20-1 and TRBJ2-4; D unclear. V lost 2 bases, J lost 6 bases, and 5 bases lay in between. The germline gives CDR1 DFQATT, CDR2 SNEGSKA (reference sequence). This CDR3 contains 11 residues. The CDR3 loop is CSARLGNIQYF. DNA for the CDR3: TGCAGTGCTAGATTGGGAAACATTCAGTACTTC.

This clone was observed a handful of times. The chain recombines TRBV6-6 with TRBJ1-6; D remains ambiguous. Germline V gene data show CDR1 as MNHNY and CDR2 as SVGAGI (reference sequence). The germline V and J ends were trimmed by 2 bases and 5 bases, with 10 bases remaining between them. The CDR3 length is 15 residues. CDR3 nucleotides: TGTGCCAGCAGTTACGAGGCAATGAATAATTCACCCCTCCACTTT. It specifies CASSYEAMNNSPLHF.

This chain links TRBV19 with TRBJ2-3, with 7 bases identical to TRBD1. J gave up 1 base and V 7 bases, and 5 bases lay outside the gene matches. Germline assignment: CDR1 LNHDA and CDR2 SQIVND (reference sequence). The CDR3 runs to 14 residues. The CDR3 DNA is TGTGCCAGTACATCAGGGGGTCGCACAGATACGCAGTATTTT. Translated: CASTSGGRTDTQYF. Using reference TRBV19 and TRBJ2-3 for the parts outside the CDR3, the full variable domain is DGGITQSPKYLFRKEGQNVTLSCEQNLNHDAMYWYRQDPGQGLRLIYYSQIVNDFQKGDIAEGYSVSREKKESFPLTVTSAQKNPTAFYLCASTSGGRTDTQYFGPGTRLTVL.

The rearrangement links TRBV5-8 to TRBJ1-6; D is ambiguous. Germline V gene data show CDR1 as SGHTS and CDR2 as YDEGEE. V was pared by 0 bases and J by 9 bases, with 4 bases between. This CDR3 region has 12 residues. The chain's CDR3 is CASSLVPSPLHF. The CDR3, as DNA: TGTGCCAGCAGCTTGGTTCCTTCACCCCTCCACTTT.

The sample holds a few counts of this clone. The rearrangement uses TRBV6-1 and TRBJ1-2; D uncertain. The germline V gene encodes CDR1 MNHNS and CDR2 SASEGT. Trimming took 3 bases from V and 0 from J, leaving 8 bases between them. The CDR3 runs 14 residues. CDR3 in amino acids: CASSEGSPNYGYTF. Written as DNA, the CDR3 is TGTGCCAGCAGTGAGGGCTCCCCTAACTATGGCTACACCTTC.

V usage is TRBV7-2 and J usage is TRBJ1-2; 8 nucleotides line up with TRBD1. Trimming took 1 base from V and 6 from J; bases not matched to a gene: 1. CDR1 and CDR2 from the germline V gene are SGHTA and FQGNSA. The CDR3 consists of 13 residues. The CDR3 region has the DNA TGTGCCAGCAGCTTAGGGACAGGGCATGGCTACACCTTC. This translates into CASSLGTGHGYTF.

This clone has only a few counts. The rearrangement links TRBV6-5 to TRBJ2-7; D uncertain. CDR3 length: 12 residues. Germline lookup yields CDR1 MNHEY and CDR2 SVGAGI. The germline V and J ends were trimmed by 7 bases and 2 bases, with 9 bases remaining between them. Here the CDR3 reads CASMAGTYEQYV. In nucleotides, the CDR3 is TGTGCCAGCATGGCCGGAACCTACGAGCAGTACGTC.

This clone has more than one count but fewer than ten. The chain uses TRBV5-1 and TRBJ1-6; 7 bases line up with TRBD1. This CDR3 spans 14 amino acids. The V segment lost 4 bases and the J segment 14 bases; nucleotides outside the gene matches: 12. Germline CDR1 reads SGHRS; CDR2 reads YFSETQ. CDR3 in amino acids: CASSTGTAPSTLHF. CDR3 bases: TGCGCCAGCAGCACCGGGACAGCCCCCTCTACCCTCCACTTT.

This clone was seen once. The chain links TRBV1 to TRBJ1-1. TRBV1 is reported as a pseudogene. The CDR3 runs to 15 residues. CDR3 bases: TGCACCAGCAGCCCGAGGGGCAGGAGTGACACTGAAGCTTTCTTT. It yields the protein CTSSPRGRSDTEAFF.

This chain connects TRBV21-1 to TRBJ2-7; the D call of TRBD2 is as the table states it, not checked on the DNA. TRBV21-1 is a pseudogene segment. The CDR3 runs 15 residues. CDR3 protein: CASSSECYLPYEQYV. CDR3 nucleotides: TGTGCCAGCAGCAGTGAATGCTACCTCCCCTACGAGCAGTACGTC.

This sequence joins TRBV3-1 (or the pseudogene TRBV3-2) and TRBJ1-2; unclear D gene. Germline values: CDR1 LGHDT, CDR2 YNNKEL (reference sequence). Trimming removed 4 bases at V and 2 bases at J, with 5 bases between. The CDR3 runs to 12 residues. The CDR3 sequence is CASSPSNYGYTF. In DNA, the CDR3 is TGTGCCAGCAGCCCCTCAAACTATGGCTACACCTTC.

This clone has a handful of counts. The chain carries TRBV5-5 and TRBJ2-5, with TRBD1 matching over 10 bases. CDR3 size: 14 residues. CDR1 is SGHKS and CDR2 is YYEKEE in the germline V gene (reference sequence). Germline trimming cut 4 bases from V and 5 bases from J; bases unmatched to any gene: 5. The CDR3 protein is CASSLGQGVETQYF. In DNA form, the CDR3 reads TGTGCCAGCAGCCTAGGACAGGGGGTGGAGACCCAGTACTTC.

The chain recombines TRBV9 with TRBJ2-1, with 10 bases identical to TRBD2. V shed 3 bases, J shed 3 bases, and the junction held 3 bases outside the gene matches. CDR3 length equals 15 residues. Germline loops: CDR1 SGDLS, CDR2 YYNGEE. In nucleotides, the CDR3 is TGTGCCAGCAGCGGGCAGCGGGGGGGCTACAATGAGCAGTTCTTC. It translates to CASSGQRGGYNEQFF.

The gene calls are TRBV18 and TRBJ1-1; possible D gene TRBD1, 5 bases. Germline V gene lookup returns CDR1 KGHSH and CDR2 LQKENI. CDR3 size: 12 residues. V was shortened by 3 bases and J by 7 bases, with 9 bases between the two germline ends. CDR3 DNA: TGTGCCAGCTCACCCAGGGAGGGTGAAGCTTTCTTT. It is translated as CASSPREGEAFF.

This clone occurred a few times. The chain couples TRBV28 to TRBJ1-1; TRBD1 aligns across 8 bases. The CDR3 loop spans 15 amino acids. CDR1 and CDR2 (germline): MDHEN, SYDVKM. V was pared by 6 bases and J by 6 bases, with 12 bases of the junction left unmatched. This chain's CDR3 is CASSRVRGRIAEAFF. The CDR3, as DNA: TGTGCCAGCAGCCGGGTCAGGGGGCGCATCGCTGAAGCTTTCTTT.

The J gene is TRBJ2-7, the V gene TRBV6-2 or TRBV6-3, with 9 nucleotides matching TRBD1. J lost 3 bases, V lost 3 bases, and 9 bases had no gene match. Per the germline V gene, CDR1 is MNHEY and CDR2 is SVGEGT. CDR3 size: 16 residues. The CDR3 DNA follows: TGTGCCAGCAGTTATGGGCCGGGACAGGGACTCTACGAGCAGTACGTC. Residues: CASSYGPGQGLYEQYV.